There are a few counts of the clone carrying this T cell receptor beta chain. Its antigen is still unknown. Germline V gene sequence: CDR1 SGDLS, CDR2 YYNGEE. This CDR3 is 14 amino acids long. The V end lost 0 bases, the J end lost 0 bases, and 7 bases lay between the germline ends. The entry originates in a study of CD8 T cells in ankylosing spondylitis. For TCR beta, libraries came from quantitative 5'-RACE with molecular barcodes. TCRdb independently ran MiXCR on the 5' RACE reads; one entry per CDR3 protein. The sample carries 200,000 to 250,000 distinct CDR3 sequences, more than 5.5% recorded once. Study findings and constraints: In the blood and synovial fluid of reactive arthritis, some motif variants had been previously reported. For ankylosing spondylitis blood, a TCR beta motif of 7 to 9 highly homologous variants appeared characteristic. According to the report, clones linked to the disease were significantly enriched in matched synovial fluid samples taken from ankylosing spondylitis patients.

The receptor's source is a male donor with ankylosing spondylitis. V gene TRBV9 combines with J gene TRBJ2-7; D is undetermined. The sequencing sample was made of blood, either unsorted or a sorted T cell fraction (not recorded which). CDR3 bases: TGTGCCAGCAGCGTAGGATCCAACTCCTACGAGCAGTACTTC. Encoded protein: CASSVGSNSYEQYF.